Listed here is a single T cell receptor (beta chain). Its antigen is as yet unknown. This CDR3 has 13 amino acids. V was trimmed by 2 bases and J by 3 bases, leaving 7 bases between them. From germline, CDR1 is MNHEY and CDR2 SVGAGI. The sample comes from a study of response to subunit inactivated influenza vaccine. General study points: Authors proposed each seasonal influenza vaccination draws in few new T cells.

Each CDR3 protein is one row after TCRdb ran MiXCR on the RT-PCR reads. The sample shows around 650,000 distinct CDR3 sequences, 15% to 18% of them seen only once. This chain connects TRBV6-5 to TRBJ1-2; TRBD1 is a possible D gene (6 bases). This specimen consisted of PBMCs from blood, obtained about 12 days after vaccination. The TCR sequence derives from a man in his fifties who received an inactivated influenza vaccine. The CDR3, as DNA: TGTGCCAGCAGTTACAAGGGGGACTATGGCTACACCTTC. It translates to CASSYKGDYGYTF.